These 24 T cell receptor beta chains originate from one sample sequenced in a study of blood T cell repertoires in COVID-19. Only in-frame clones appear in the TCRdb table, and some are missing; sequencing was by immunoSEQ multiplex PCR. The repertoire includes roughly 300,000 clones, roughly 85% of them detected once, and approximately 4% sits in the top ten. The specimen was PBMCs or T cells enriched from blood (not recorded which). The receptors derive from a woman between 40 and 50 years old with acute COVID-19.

In nucleotides, the CDR3 is TGTGCCAGCAAGGGGTCTCCGAACACCGGGGAGCTGTTTTTT. It yields the protein CASKGSPNTGELFF. This chain links TRBV2 with TRBJ2-2; weak D call: TRBD1 (5 bases). V dropped 7 bases and J dropped 0 bases, with 9 bases sitting between them. The CDR3 covers 14 residues. Germline V gene sequence: CDR1 SNHLY, CDR2 FYNNEI.

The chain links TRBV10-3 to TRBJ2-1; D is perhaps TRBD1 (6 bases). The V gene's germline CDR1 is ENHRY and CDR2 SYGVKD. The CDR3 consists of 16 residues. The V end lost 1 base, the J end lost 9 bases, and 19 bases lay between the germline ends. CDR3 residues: CAISELPQRGISEQFF. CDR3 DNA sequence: TGTGCCATCAGTGAGTTGCCTCAAAGGGGGATTAGTGAGCAGTTCTTC.

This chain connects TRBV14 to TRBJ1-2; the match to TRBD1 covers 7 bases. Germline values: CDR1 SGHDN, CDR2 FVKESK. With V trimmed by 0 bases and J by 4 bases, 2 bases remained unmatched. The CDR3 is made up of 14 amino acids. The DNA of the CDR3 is TGTGCCAGCAGCCAAGAGACAGGGTTCTATGGCTACACCTTC. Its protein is CASSQETGFYGYTF.

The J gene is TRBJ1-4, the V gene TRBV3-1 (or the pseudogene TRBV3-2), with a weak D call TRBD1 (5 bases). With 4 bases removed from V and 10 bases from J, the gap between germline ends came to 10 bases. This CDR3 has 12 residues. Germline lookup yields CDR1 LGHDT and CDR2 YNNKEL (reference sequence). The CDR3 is CASSPPGGKLFF. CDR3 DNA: TGTGCCAGCAGCCCCCCCGGGGGAAAACTGTTTTTT.

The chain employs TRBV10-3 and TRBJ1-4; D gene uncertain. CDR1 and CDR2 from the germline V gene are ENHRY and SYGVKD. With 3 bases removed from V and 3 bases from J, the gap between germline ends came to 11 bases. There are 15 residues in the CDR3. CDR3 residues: CAISDDQVANEKLFF. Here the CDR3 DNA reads TGTGCCATCAGTGACGATCAGGTAGCTAATGAAAAACTGTTTTTT.

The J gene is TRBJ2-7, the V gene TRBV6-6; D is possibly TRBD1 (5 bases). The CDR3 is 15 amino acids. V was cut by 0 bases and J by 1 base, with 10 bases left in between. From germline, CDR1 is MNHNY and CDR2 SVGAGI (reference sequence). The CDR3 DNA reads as TGTGCCAGCAGTTACTCGGTAGGGGCGTCCTACGAGCAGTACTTC. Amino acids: CASSYSVGASYEQYF.

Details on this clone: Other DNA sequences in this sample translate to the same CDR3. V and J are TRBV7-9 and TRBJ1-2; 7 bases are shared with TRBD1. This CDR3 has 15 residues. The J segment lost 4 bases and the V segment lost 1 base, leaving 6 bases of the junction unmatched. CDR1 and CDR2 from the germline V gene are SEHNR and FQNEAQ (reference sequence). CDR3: CASSLGGTAPYGYTF. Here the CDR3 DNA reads TGTGCCAGCAGCTTAGGAGGGACAGCACCCTATGGCTACACCTTC.

CDR3 amino acids: CASSVGQGGGVNSPLHF. In DNA form, the CDR3 reads TGTGCCAGCAGTGTCGGACAGGGAGGTGGAGTTAATTCACCCCTCCACTTT. The V and J genes are TRBV6-1 and TRBJ1-6; 8 positions agree with TRBD1. The ends lost 4 bases at V and 6 bases at J; junction bases unmatched: 11. CDR1 is MNHNS and CDR2 is SASEGT in the germline V gene. This CDR3 has 17 amino acids.

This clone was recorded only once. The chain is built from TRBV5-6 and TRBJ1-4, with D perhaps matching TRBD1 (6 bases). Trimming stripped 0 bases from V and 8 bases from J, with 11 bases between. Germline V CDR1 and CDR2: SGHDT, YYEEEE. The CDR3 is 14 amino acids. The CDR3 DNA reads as TGTGCCAGCAGCTTGGACAGGGTCGGGGAAAAACTGTTTTTT. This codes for CASSLDRVGEKLFF.

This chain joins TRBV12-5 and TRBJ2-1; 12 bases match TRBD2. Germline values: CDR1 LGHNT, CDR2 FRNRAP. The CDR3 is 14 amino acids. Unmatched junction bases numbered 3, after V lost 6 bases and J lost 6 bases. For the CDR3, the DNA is TGTGCTAGTGGGACTAGCGGGAGTGTCAATGAGCAGTTCTTC. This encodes CASGTSGSVNEQFF.

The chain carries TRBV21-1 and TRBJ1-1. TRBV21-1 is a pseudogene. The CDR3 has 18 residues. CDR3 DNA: TGTGCCAGCAGCAAAGGAGTTGGGAAACCGGCGGGGAACACTGAAGCTTTCTTT. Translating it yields CASSKGVGKPAGNTEAFF.

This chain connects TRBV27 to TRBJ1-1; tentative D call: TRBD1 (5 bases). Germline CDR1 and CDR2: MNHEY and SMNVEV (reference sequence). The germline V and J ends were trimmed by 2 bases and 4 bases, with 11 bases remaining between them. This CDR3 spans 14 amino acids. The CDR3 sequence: CASSLARGITEAFF. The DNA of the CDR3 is TGTGCCAGCAGTTTAGCAAGGGGCATCACTGAAGCTTTCTTT.

The CDR3 DNA reads as TGTGCCACTAGACACACAGGGGGGGGGATTAATGAGCAGTTCTTC. It is translated as CATRHTGGGINEQFF. J is TRBJ2-1 and V is TRBV19; possible D gene TRBD1, 8 bases. Trimming cost V 10 bases and J 7 bases, with 23 bases left between them. Germline V gives CDR1 LNHDA, CDR2 SQIVND (reference sequence). The CDR3 runs 15 residues.

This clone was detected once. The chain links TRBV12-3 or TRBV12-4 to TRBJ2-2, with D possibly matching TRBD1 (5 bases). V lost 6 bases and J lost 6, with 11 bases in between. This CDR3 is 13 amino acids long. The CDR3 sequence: CASSALGAGELFF. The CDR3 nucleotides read TGTGCCAGCAGCGCCCTAGGGGCCGGGGAGCTGTTTTTT.

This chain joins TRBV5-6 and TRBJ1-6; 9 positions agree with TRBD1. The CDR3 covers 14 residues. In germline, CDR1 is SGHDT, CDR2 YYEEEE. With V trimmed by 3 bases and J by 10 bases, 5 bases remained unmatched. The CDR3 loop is CASSWRDRESPLHF. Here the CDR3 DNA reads TGTGCCAGCAGCTGGCGGGACAGGGAATCACCCCTCCACTTT.

In DNA, the CDR3 is TGTGCCACCAGCAAAACTGACAATGAGCAGTTCTTC. This gives the protein CATSKTDNEQFF. The chain uses TRBV24-1 and TRBJ2-1; D gene uncertain. Germline lookup yields CDR1 KGHDR and CDR2 SFDVKD. There are 12 residues in the CDR3. The V end lost 7 bases, the J end lost 5 bases, and 8 bases lay between the germline ends.

In nucleotides, the CDR3 is TGTGCCAGCAAACTCCGGGACTGGAATGAAAAACTGTTTTTT. Protein sequence: CASKLRDWNEKLFF. The chain couples TRBV27 to TRBJ1-4; tentative D call: TRBD1 (5 bases). CDR3 length: 14 residues. Germline V gene lookup returns CDR1 MNHEY and CDR2 SMNVEV (reference sequence). Trimming shortened V by 7 bases and J by 5 bases, and 14 bases separated the two germline ends.

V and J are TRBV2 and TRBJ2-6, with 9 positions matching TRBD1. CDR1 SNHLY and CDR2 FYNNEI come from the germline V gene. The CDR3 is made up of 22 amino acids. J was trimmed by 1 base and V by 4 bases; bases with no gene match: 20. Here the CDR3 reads CASSVDRGLGLSGGSGANVLTF. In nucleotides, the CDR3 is TGTGCCAGCAGTGTGGACAGGGGTCTGGGATTATCTGGGGGGTCTGGGGCCAACGTCCTGACTTTC.

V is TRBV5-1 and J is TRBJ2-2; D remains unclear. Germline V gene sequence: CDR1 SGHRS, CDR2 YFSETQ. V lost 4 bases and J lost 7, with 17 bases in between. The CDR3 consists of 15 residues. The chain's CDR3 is CASSRDDRPGGELFF. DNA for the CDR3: TGCGCCAGCAGCCGTGATGATAGACCGGGCGGGGAGCTGTTTTTT. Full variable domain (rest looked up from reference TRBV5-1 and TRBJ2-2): KAGVTQTPRYLIKTRGQQVTLSCSPISGHRSVSWYQQTPGQGLQFLFEYFSETQRNKGNFPGRFSGRQFSNSRSEMNVSTLELGDSALYLCASSRDDRPGGELFFGEGSRLTVL.

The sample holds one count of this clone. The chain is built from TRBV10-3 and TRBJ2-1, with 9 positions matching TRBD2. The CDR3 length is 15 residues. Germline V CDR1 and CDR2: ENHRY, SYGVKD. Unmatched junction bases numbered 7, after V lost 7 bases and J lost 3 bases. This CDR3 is CAINPTSGYYNEQFF. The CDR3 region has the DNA TGTGCCATCAACCCTACTAGCGGGTACTACAATGAGCAGTTCTTC.

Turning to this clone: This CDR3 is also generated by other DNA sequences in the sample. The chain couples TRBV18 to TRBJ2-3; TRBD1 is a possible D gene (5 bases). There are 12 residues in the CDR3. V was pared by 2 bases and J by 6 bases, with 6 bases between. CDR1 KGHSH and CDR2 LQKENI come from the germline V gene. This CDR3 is CASSPKGDTQYF. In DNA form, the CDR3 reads TGTGCCAGCTCACCAAAGGGGGATACGCAGTATTTT.

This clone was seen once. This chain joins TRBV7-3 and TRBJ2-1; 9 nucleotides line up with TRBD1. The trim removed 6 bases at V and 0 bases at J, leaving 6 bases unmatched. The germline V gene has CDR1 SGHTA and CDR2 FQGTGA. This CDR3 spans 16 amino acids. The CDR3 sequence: CASSLGTGLSYNEQFF. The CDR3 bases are TGTGCCAGCAGTTTGGGGACAGGGCTCTCCTACAATGAGCAGTTCTTC.

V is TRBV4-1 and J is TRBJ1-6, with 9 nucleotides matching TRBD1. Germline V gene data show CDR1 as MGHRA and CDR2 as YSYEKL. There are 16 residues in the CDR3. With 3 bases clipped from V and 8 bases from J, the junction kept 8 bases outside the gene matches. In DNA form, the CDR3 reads TGCGCCAGCAGCCAGCCCGACAGACAGGGGGATTCACCCCTCCACTTT. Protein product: CASSQPDRQGDSPLHF.

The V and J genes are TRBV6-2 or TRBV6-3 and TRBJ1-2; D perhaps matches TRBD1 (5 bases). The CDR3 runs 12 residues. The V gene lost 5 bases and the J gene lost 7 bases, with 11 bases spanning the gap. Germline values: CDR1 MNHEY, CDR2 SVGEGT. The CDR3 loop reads CASSTQGLGYTF. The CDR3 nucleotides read TGTGCCAGCAGTACCCAGGGACTTGGCTACACCTTC.